This TCR beta chain was captured in a study of CD8 T cells in ankylosing spondylitis. Study-level points and caveats: Reportedly, disease-linked clones are significantly enriched in ankylosing spondylitis patients' matched synovial fluid.

Library preparation for TCR beta used quantitative 5'-RACE with molecular barcodes. TCRdb fed the 5' RACE reads into MiXCR, producing one record per CDR3 protein. The table lists 150,000 to 200,000 distinct CDR3 sequences, roughly 20% of them singletons. This clonotype has ten or more counts. The antigen remains undetermined. The clonotype comes from a male donor under 30 with ankylosing spondylitis or in good health (not recorded which). The sample consisted of blood, either unsorted or a sorted T cell fraction (not recorded which).

The chain's CDR3 is CASSLEGLGTEAFF. For the CDR3, the DNA is TGTGCCAGCAGCTTGGAAGGGTTAGGCACTGAAGCTTTCTTT. V is TRBV5-5 and J is TRBJ1-1; D is undetermined. From germline, CDR1 is SGHKS and CDR2 YYEKEE (reference sequence). The CDR3 sequence is 14 residues long. V was trimmed by 0 bases and J by 4 bases, leaving 10 bases between them.